A single sample is the source of the 13 T cell receptor beta chains below, sequenced in a study of blood T cells in healthy people across ages. A sample-barcoded 5' primer and a J-beta primer mix were used in a second PCR of about 6 to 11 cycles. TCRdb called the 5' RACE reads again in MiXCR, with one record for every CDR3 protein. The sample lists roughly 1,800,000 distinct CDR3 sequences; 49% were seen once. Sequenced sample: blood. The receptors were gathered from a woman aged 35 to 49 in good health.

This clonotype was found many times. One end of the junction fails to match germline, which may point to a read error. The V call is TRBV20-1, the J call TRBJ1-6; 10 bases match TRBD1. CDR3 size: 15 residues. Germline V CDR1 and CDR2: DFQATT, SNEGSKA (reference sequence). The DNA for the CDR3 is TGCAGTGCGAGAGGGACAGGGGCCGACAATTCACCCCTCCACTTT. Protein sequence: CSARGTGADNSPLHF.

This clonotype has more than one count but fewer than ten. V and J are TRBV5-5 and TRBJ1-4; D is possibly TRBD1 (6 bases). The CDR3 consists of 15 residues. V lost 0 bases to trimming and J lost 7 bases, with 13 bases between them. Germline V gives CDR1 SGHKS, CDR2 YYEKEE (reference sequence). The CDR3 nucleotides read TGTGCCAGCAGCTTGGGGGACACCGGAGGTGAAAAACTGTTTTTT. Amino acids: CASSLGDTGGEKLFF.

This clonotype was detected only a few times. V is TRBV20-1 and J is TRBJ2-5; D tentatively fits TRBD1 or TRBD2 (5 bases each). V was clipped by 6 bases and J by 1 base, with 18 bases between them. Germline lookup yields CDR1 DFQATT and CDR2 SNEGSKA (reference sequence). The CDR3 extends over 15 amino acids. The CDR3 DNA follows: TGCAGTGCCCAGTCCGGCAGGGACCTCCAAGAGACCCAGTACTTC. It yields the protein CSAQSGRDLQETQYF.

The chain couples TRBV7-2 to TRBJ2-7, with D possibly being TRBD1 (5 bases). The J call may be in error: the DNA end matches TRBJ2-5 better. From germline, CDR1 is SGHTA and CDR2 FQGNSA. CDR3 size: 14 residues. The CDR3 nucleotides read TGTGCCAGCAGCTCCGACAGCTCTACGGGGACCCAGTACTTC. Amino acid sequence: CASSSDSSTGTQYF.

J is TRBJ1-6 and V is TRBV7-9; D is possibly TRBD1 (5 bases). Germline assignment: CDR1 SEHNR and CDR2 FQNEAQ (reference sequence). Trimming cost V 5 bases and J 4 bases, with 12 bases left between them. This CDR3 spans 15 amino acids. DNA of the CDR3: TGTGCCAGCAGCGTGGGGACGGAATATAATTCACCCCTCCACTTT. This codes for CASSVGTEYNSPLHF.

Note on this clonotype: A read error may produce the germline difference seen at one junction end. The chain has TRBV9 and TRBJ2-5; no clear D. CDR1 SGDLS and CDR2 YYNGEE come from the germline V gene. This CDR3 is built from 15 residues. The CDR3 spells CASGVGGLGKETQYF. CDR3 DNA: TGTGCCAGCGGCGTAGGTGGGTTGGGGAAAGAGACCCAGTACTTC.

The chain carries TRBV9 and TRBJ2-1; 8 bases fit TRBD2. Germline CDR1 and CDR2: SGDLS and YYNGEE. V shed 1 base and J 8 bases; nucleotides not matched to a gene: 11. The length of the CDR3 is 16 residues. CDR3 nucleotide sequence: TGTGCCAGCAGCGTAAGCAGCCGGGGGGGCCTGGATGAGCAGTTCTTC. Translation gives CASSVSSRGGLDEQFF.

This chain links TRBV11-2 with TRBJ2-1, with D possibly called TRBD1 or TRBD2 (5 bases each). V was shortened by 5 bases and J by 5 bases, with 13 bases between the two germline ends. The germline gives CDR1 SGHAT, CDR2 FQNNGV. The CDR3 consists of 14 residues. The CDR3 loop reads CASSPGPTHNEQFF. Here the CDR3 DNA reads TGTGCCAGCAGCCCGGGACCAACACACAATGAGCAGTTCTTC.

This chain joins TRBV7-2 and TRBJ2-4, with D maybe TRBD2 (6 bases). Trimming left V 3 bases short and J 7 bases short, with 16 bases between. Germline assignment: CDR1 SGHTA and CDR2 FQGNSA. The CDR3 length is 15 residues. The CDR3 region has the DNA TGTGCCAGCAGCTTGGAGAGGGCGGGGTCGAACATTCAGTACTTC. It codes for CASSLERAGSNIQYF.

DNA of the CDR3: TGCGCCAGCAGCTTGGGGGACAGGGCCCACGAGCAGTACTTC. Encoded protein: CASSLGDRAHEQYF. The chain uses TRBV5-1 and TRBJ2-7; 9 bases align to TRBD1. The CDR3 has 14 residues. Germline V lookup: CDR1 SGHRS, CDR2 YFSETQ. The trim removed 0 bases at V and 5 bases at J, leaving 3 bases unmatched.

This chain connects TRBV5-1 to TRBJ2-1; 12 bases align to TRBD2. The J segment lost 6 bases and the V segment lost 4 bases, leaving 8 bases of the junction unmatched. Per germline, CDR1 SGHRS and CDR2 YFSETQ. This CDR3 comprises 16 residues. Written as DNA, the CDR3 is TGCGCCAGCAGCATTGGACTAGCGGGGATTCGCAATGAGCAGTTCTTC. Its translation: CASSIGLAGIRNEQFF.

This clonotype came up once. The chain carries TRBV20-1 and TRBJ2-3; 7 nucleotides match TRBD1. V trimming: 3 bases; J trimming: 4 bases; junction bases outside the gene matches: 7. Germline V gives CDR1 DFQATT, CDR2 SNEGSKA (reference sequence). The CDR3 loop spans 14 amino acids. The CDR3 sequence: CSASRQGQADTQYF. In nucleotides, the CDR3 is TGCAGTGCTAGTCGACAGGGACAAGCAGATACGCAGTATTTT.

This clonotype was found a few times. The rearrangement joins TRBV4-1 to TRBJ1-4; unclear D gene. Germline V gives CDR1 MGHRA, CDR2 YSYEKL. This CDR3 is 15 amino acids long. The V end lost 1 base, the J end lost 6 bases, and 12 bases lay between the germline ends. The CDR3 is CASSQVRVGDEKLFF. CDR3 DNA: TGCGCCAGCAGCCAAGTGAGGGTTGGGGATGAAAAACTGTTTTTT.